These 23 T cell receptor beta chains were all obtained from the same sample, sequenced in a study of shared clonotypes between healthy human individuals. TCRdb's copy holds only in-frame clones and misses some; the assay was immunoSEQ multiplex PCR. The sample has 500,000 to 700,000 clones, 85% to 95% seen once. It was CD45RO-negative cells, positively selected for CCR7, that made up naive CD8 cells, with terminally differentiated effector memory CD45RA+ cells excluded. The sequencing input was naive CD8+ T cells sorted from blood. These receptors were obtained from a woman between 25 and 40 years old in good health.

In nucleotides, the CDR3 is TGTGCCAGTAGTCTCAACCCACCAGAAGGTAGCGAGCAGTACTTC. Protein sequence: CASSLNPPEGSEQYF. This chain joins TRBV19 and TRBJ2-7; unclear D gene. CDR1 is LNHDA, CDR2 SQIVND, per germline (reference sequence). Trimming stripped 5 bases from V and 6 bases from J, with 20 bases between. There are 15 residues in the CDR3. Full variable domain (rest looked up from reference TRBV19 and TRBJ2-7): DGGITQSPKYLFRKEGQNVTLSCEQNLNHDAMYWYRQDPGQGLRLIYYSQIVNDFQKGDIAEGYSVSREKKESFPLTVTSAQKNPTAFYLCASSLNPPEGSEQYFGPGTRLTVT.

This clone appeared a few times. The chain joins TRBV11-2 to TRBJ1-1; unclear D gene. Trimming took 6 bases from V and 4 from J, leaving 12 bases between them. In germline, CDR1 is SGHAT, CDR2 FQNNGV. This CDR3 has 13 residues. The CDR3 region has the DNA TGTGCCAGCAGTACAGCCTTGGCCACTGAAGCTTTCTTT. This sequence encodes CASSTALATEAFF. Full variable domain (outside the CDR3, taken from reference TRBV11-2 and TRBJ1-1): EAGVAQSPRYKIIEKRQSVAFWCNPISGHATLYWYQQILGQGPKLLIQFQNNGVVDDSQLPKDRFSAERLKGVDSTLKIQPAKLEDSAVYLCASSTALATEAFFGQGTRLTVV.

This chain joins TRBV30 and TRBJ2-7; 8 bases line up with TRBD2. The CDR3 runs to 14 residues. The germline V gene has CDR1 GTSNPN and CDR2 SVGIG (reference sequence). V trimming: 4 bases; J trimming: 0 bases; junction bases outside the gene matches: 5. The CDR3 here is CAWNLAGSSYEQYF. The CDR3 nucleotides are TGTGCCTGGAATTTAGCGGGGAGCTCCTACGAGCAGTACTTC.

J is TRBJ2-7 and V is TRBV7-2; the D gene could be TRBD1 or TRBD2 (5 bases each). The CDR3 is 16 residues long. Germline assignment: CDR1 SGHTA and CDR2 FQGNSA. Trimming shortened V by 2 bases and J by 0 bases, and 14 bases separated the two germline ends. The CDR3 region is CASSLPRGPYSYEQYF. The CDR3, as DNA: TGTGCCAGCAGCTTACCTCGGGGCCCTTACTCCTACGAGCAGTACTTC.

This clone is a singleton in its sample. The chain recombines TRBV7-3 with TRBJ2-2; D perhaps matches TRBD2 (6 bases). V was cut by 5 bases and J by 0 bases, with 16 bases left in between. CDR3 size: 17 residues. Germline CDR1 reads SGHTA; CDR2 reads FQGTGA. The CDR3 DNA is TGTGCCAGCAGCACGGACTGGCGGGAAGCGAACACCGGGGAGCTGTTTTTT. Translated, it gives CASSTDWREANTGELFF.

The chain recombines TRBV27 with TRBJ2-7, with 7 positions matching TRBD1. The CDR3 is 16 amino acids. V trimming: 3 bases; J trimming: 3 bases; junction bases outside the gene matches: 11. The germline V gene has CDR1 MNHEY and CDR2 SMNVEV (reference sequence). The CDR3 nucleotides read TGTGCCAGCAGTTTTTCCTACGGGACAGTTCACTACGAGCAGTACTTC. Its protein is CASSFSYGTVHYEQYF.

The chain joins TRBV5-1 to TRBJ1-3; the D is unclear. Per the germline V gene, CDR1 is SGHRS and CDR2 is YFSETQ. V was clipped by 6 bases and J by 0 bases, with 13 bases between them. This CDR3 is built from 15 residues. CDR3 nucleotides: TGCGCCAGCACCTCGGACGGCAGCTCTGGAAACACCATATATTTT. This translates into CASTSDGSSGNTIYF.

In this sample, this clone turned up once. The chain employs TRBV27 and TRBJ1-5; D is unresolved. Trimming left V 8 bases short and J 9 bases short, with 17 bases between. From germline, CDR1 is MNHEY and CDR2 SMNVEV (reference sequence). CDR3 length: 13 amino acids. DNA of the CDR3: TGTGCCAGCTTAACCTCGTGGCCCGGGCCCCAGCATTTT. Its translation: CASLTSWPGPQHF.

The V and J genes are TRBV27 and TRBJ2-1; a possible D gene is TRBD2 (5 bases). V was cut by 4 bases and J by 3 bases, with 10 bases left in between. In germline, CDR1 is MNHEY, CDR2 SMNVEV (reference sequence). This CDR3 is 14 amino acids long. The CDR3 sequence: CASSWVGNYNEQFF. The CDR3 DNA reads as TGTGCCAGCAGTTGGGTCGGGAACTACAATGAGCAGTTCTTC.

CDR3 DNA: TGCGCCAGCGCCTACGAGCAGTACTTC. As protein: CASAYEQYF. The chain carries TRBV23-1 and TRBJ2-7; the D is unclear. TRBV23-1 carries the ORF label, with uncertain function. This CDR3 is 9 amino acids long. The V end lost 8 bases, the J end lost 2 bases, and 1 base lay between the germline ends.

The genes are TRBV7-9 and TRBJ1-4; no reliable D call. This CDR3 is 15 amino acids long. Germline CDR1 is SEHNR and CDR2 is FQNEAQ (reference sequence). Trimming left V 1 base short and J 6 bases short, with 12 bases between. CDR3 sequence reads: CASSLGGMADEKLFF. Here the CDR3 DNA reads TGTGCCAGCAGCTTAGGCGGCATGGCGGATGAAAAACTGTTTTTT.

This sequence joins TRBV5-6 and TRBJ2-7; weak D call: TRBD2 (7 bases). Between the trimmed V and J ends, which lost 0 bases and 2 bases, there was a span of 12 bases. Per germline, CDR1 SGHDT and CDR2 YYEEEE. This CDR3 contains 15 residues. This chain's CDR3 is CASSLGGGRPYEQYF. As DNA, the CDR3 is TGTGCCAGCAGCTTGGGCGGGGGCAGGCCCTACGAGCAGTACTTC.

As regards this clone: The sample has other DNA sequences that encode this CDR3 too. The V call is TRBV19, the J call TRBJ1-5, with no clear D. There are 15 residues in the CDR3. Germline loops: CDR1 LNHDA, CDR2 SQIVND (reference sequence). V lost 3 bases and J lost 2, with 11 bases in between. CDR3 nucleotide sequence: TGTGCCAGTAGTATCTGGGGTGGAGGCAATCAGCCCCAGCATTTT. Its translation: CASSIWGGGNQPQHF.

The chain uses TRBV4-1 and TRBJ1-1, with D uncertain. Germline V lookup: CDR1 MGHRA, CDR2 YSYEKL. Deletions cut 2 bases from V and 1 base from J, with 8 bases between. This CDR3 contains 14 residues. CDR3 protein: CASSQMEGNTEAFF. Here the CDR3 DNA reads TGCGCCAGCAGCCAAATGGAGGGGAACACTGAAGCTTTCTTT.

The CDR3 nucleotides are TGCGCCAGCAGCTGGACTAGCGGAGGTTCCTACGAGCAGTACTTC. It specifies CASSWTSGGSYEQYF. The V and J genes are TRBV5-1 and TRBJ2-7; the match to TRBD2 covers 10 bases. V lost 3 bases to trimming and J lost 1 base; unmatched junction nucleotides: 4. This CDR3 has 15 amino acids. Germline V gene data show CDR1 as SGHRS and CDR2 as YFSETQ.

V and J are TRBV4-1 and TRBJ2-1, with D possibly being TRBD2 (6 bases). V was pared by 2 bases and J by 3 bases, with 8 bases between. Germline V gene sequence: CDR1 MGHRA, CDR2 YSYEKL. This CDR3 is built from 14 residues. This CDR3 reads CASSQPTSYNEQFF. The DNA for the CDR3 is TGCGCCAGCAGCCAACCGACTAGCTACAATGAGCAGTTCTTC.

As DNA, the CDR3 is TGTGCCAGCAGCGACAGGGGAAAGGAAAAACTGTTTTTT. This translates into CASSDRGKEKLFF. The chain carries TRBV6-1 and TRBJ1-4; 8 bases line up with TRBD1. V was clipped by 6 bases and J by 8 bases; unmatched bases: 5. The germline V gene encodes CDR1 MNHNS and CDR2 SASEGT. The CDR3 has 13 amino acids.

The chain carries TRBV28 and TRBJ1-6; D is undetermined. CDR3 length equals 15 residues. Between the trimmed V and J ends, which lost 6 bases and 4 bases, there was a span of 13 bases. Germline CDR1 MDHEN, CDR2 SYDVKM. The CDR3 DNA is TGTGCCAGCAGCCCGCCCGGGGTTTATAATTCACCCCTCCACTTT. Amino acid sequence: CASSPPGVYNSPLHF.

This clone came up once. The chain combines TRBV27 with TRBJ2-7; D is undetermined. CDR3 size: 13 residues. The ends were cut back, 5 bases at V and 3 bases at J, with 11 bases in the middle. The germline gives CDR1 MNHEY, CDR2 SMNVEV (reference sequence). In DNA, the CDR3 is TGTGCCAGCAGTCCACTCTCGATCTACGAGCAGTACTTC. Its protein is CASSPLSIYEQYF.

The rearrangement uses TRBV7-9 and TRBJ1-1, with 7 positions matching TRBD1. The CDR3 is made up of 15 amino acids. With V trimmed by 1 base and J by 1 base, 3 bases remained unmatched. The germline V gene has CDR1 SEHNR and CDR2 FQNEAQ (reference sequence). The CDR3 here is CASSLVEGANTEAFF. The DNA of the CDR3 is TGTGCCAGCAGCTTAGTTGAGGGGGCGAACACTGAAGCTTTCTTT.

The rearrangement joins TRBV4-1 to TRBJ2-3; no clear D. Germline lookup yields CDR1 MGHRA and CDR2 YSYEKL. This CDR3 region has 17 residues. Trimming removed 1 base from V and 0 bases from J, with 14 bases in between. The CDR3 region has the DNA TGCGCCAGCAGCCAAGGGTCTCCGTTATCTAGCACAGATACGCAGTATTTT. Amino acids: CASSQGSPLSSTDTQYF.

V gene TRBV4-1 combines with J gene TRBJ1-2; D gene uncertain. Germline V gene data show CDR1 as MGHRA and CDR2 as YSYEKL. The CDR3 has 16 amino acids. V was shortened by 4 bases and J by 5 bases, with 20 bases between the two germline ends. The CDR3 DNA sequence: TGCGCCAGCAGCCCCATAGGCGGTCAGCCTGGGTATGGCTACACCTTC. Encoded protein: CASSPIGGQPGYGYTF.

The V and J genes are TRBV14 and TRBJ2-1; D not certain. V was trimmed by 4 bases and J by 9 bases, leaving 10 bases between them. The V gene's germline CDR1 is SGHDN and CDR2 FVKESK. The CDR3 sequence is 12 residues long. CDR3 in DNA: TGTGCCAGCAGCCCCGGTTACCTTGAGCAGTTCTTC. Its protein is CASSPGYLEQFF.